Given below is one T cell receptor (beta chain) in context. Its antigen is as yet unknown. These data belong to a study of Ad26.COV2.S vaccination and SARS-CoV-2 variants. Study-level results: The breadth of spike-specific CD8+ and CD4+ T cell responses after vaccination was reportedly substantial.

CDR1 and CDR2 (germline): SGHTA, FQGNSA. Between the trimmed V and J ends, which lost 0 bases and 2 bases, there was a span of 2 bases. The CDR3 is made up of 13 amino acids. TCRdb keeps only in-frame clones here, not all; method: immunoSEQ multiplex PCR. The table shows about 350,000 clones, with roughly 91% occurring only once. Treatment described: some 20 received Ad26.COV2.S at low or high dose, single or two shots; roughly five received placebo; per-sample allocation not given. Sampling was performed 63 days after the first vaccine or placebo injection. A Boston adult aged 18-55 years was the donor.

This clonotype originated in a person aged 18-65 years who received the Ad26.COV2.S COVID-19 vaccine or a placebo. This specimen was peripheral blood, taken in a trial of Ad26.COV2.S vaccine versus placebo. This chain connects TRBV7-2 to TRBJ1-5; D remains ambiguous. In DNA, the CDR3 is TGTGCCAGCAGCTTAGCGCGCAATCAGCCCCAGCATTTT. Its protein is CASSLARNQPQHF.